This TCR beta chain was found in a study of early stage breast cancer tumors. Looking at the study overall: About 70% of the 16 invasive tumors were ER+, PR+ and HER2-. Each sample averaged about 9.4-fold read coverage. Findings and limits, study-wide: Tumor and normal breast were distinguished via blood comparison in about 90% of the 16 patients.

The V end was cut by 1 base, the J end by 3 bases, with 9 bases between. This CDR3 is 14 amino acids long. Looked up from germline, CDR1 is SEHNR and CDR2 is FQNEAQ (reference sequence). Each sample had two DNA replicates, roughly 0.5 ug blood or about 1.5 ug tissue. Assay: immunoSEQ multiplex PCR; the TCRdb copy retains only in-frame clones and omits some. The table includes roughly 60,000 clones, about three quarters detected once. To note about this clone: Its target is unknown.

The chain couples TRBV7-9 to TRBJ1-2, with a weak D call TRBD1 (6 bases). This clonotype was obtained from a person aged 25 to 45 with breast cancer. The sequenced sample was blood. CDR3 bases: TGTGCCAGCAGCTTAGAGGGGGTCGACTATGGCTACACCTTC. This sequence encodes CASSLEGVDYGYTF.